This record concerns one TCR beta chain sequence. This sample is drawn from a study of T cells expressing NK-cell markers. As for the study in general: Seropositivity for HCMV was found in seven of the eight sequenced donors, with one seronegative.

Researchers built TCR beta cDNA using 5'RACE template switching with UMIs. TCRdb processed the 5' RACE reads again and assigns one entry to each CDR3 protein, with no DNA. This listing includes some 410,000 distinct CDR3 sequences. Germline V CDR1 and CDR2: SQVTM, ANQGSEA. CDR3 length: 12 residues. The specimen was blood T cells: a sorted CD56 or NKG2C T cell subset, CD4+ or CD8+ T cells, or bulk PBMC T cells (not recorded which). This receptor was taken from a woman aged 18 to 75 in good health. The chain combines TRBV29-1 with TRBJ1-1; TCRdb proposes TRBD1, but this gene call is untestable without DNA. The CDR3 spells CSVNSGSGWAFF.